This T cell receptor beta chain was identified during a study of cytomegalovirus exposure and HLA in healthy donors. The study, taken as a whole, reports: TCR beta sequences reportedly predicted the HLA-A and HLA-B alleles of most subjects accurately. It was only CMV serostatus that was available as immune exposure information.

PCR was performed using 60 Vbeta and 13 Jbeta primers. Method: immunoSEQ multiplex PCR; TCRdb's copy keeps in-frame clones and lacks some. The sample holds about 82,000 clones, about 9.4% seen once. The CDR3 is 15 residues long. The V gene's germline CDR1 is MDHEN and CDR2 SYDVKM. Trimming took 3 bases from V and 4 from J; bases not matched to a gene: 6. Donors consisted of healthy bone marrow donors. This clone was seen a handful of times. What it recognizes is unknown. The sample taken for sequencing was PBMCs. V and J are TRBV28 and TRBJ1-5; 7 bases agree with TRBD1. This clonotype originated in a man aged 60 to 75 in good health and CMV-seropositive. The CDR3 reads CASSFRTGGNQPQHF. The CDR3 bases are TGTGCCAGCAGTTTTCGGACAGGAGGAAATCAGCCCCAGCATTTT.